This passage covers 4 T cell receptor beta chains from one sample sequenced in a study of CD8+CD57+ T cells in acquired aplastic anemia. Profiling of TCR beta VDJ combinations and CDR3 sequences used genomic DNA as template. Each CDR3 protein is one row after TCRdb ran MiXCR on the reads. Among some 170,000 distinct CDR3 sequences listed, roughly 65% were seen once. Sequenced patients had shown CD8+CD57+ cell expansion by flow cytometry. The specimen sequenced was sorted CD4+, CD8+, or CD8+CD57+ T cells (not recorded which) from PBMCs. These receptors all stem from a human donor with aplastic anemia.

This clonotype turned up a few times. This sequence joins TRBV7-8 and TRBJ2-5, with D possibly matching TRBD1 (6 bases). This CDR3 has 14 residues. Trimming left V 3 bases short and J 1 base short, with 9 bases between. The germline V gene encodes CDR1 SGHVS and CDR2 FQNEAQ. Here the CDR3 reads CASSLGQTQETQYF. CDR3 DNA: TGTGCCAGCAGCTTGGGACAAACCCAAGAGACCCAGTACTTC.

V usage is TRBV18 and J usage is TRBJ2-7; no firm D call. This CDR3 comprises 13 residues. Per the germline V gene, CDR1 is KGHSH and CDR2 is LQKENI. V was trimmed by 0 bases and J by 6 bases, leaving 9 bases between them. The CDR3 nucleotides are TGTGCCAGCTCACCACCTTCAGAAATCGAGCAGTACTTC. Protein sequence: CASSPPSEIEQYF.

The chain combines TRBV7-3 with TRBJ2-7; 7 bases agree with TRBD1. The CDR3 runs to 18 residues. After removal of 2 bases from V and 5 bases from J, the junction contained 18 bases not matched to a gene. Germline V gene lookup returns CDR1 SGHTA and CDR2 FQGTGA. CDR3 protein: CASSLYHNLIDRANEQYF. The CDR3 DNA is TGTGCCAGCAGCTTATATCATAATCTCATCGACAGGGCCAACGAGCAGTACTTC.

The V gene is TRBV15, the J gene TRBJ1-5, with D possibly matching TRBD1 (6 bases). V was pared by 3 bases and J by 1 base, with 7 bases between. The CDR3 runs 14 residues. Germline CDR1 reads LNHNV; CDR2 reads YYDKDF (reference sequence). This chain's CDR3 is CATSSQGSNQPQHF. CDR3 nucleotides: TGTGCCACCAGCAGTCAGGGGAGCAATCAGCCCCAGCATTTT.